The text below deals with one T cell receptor beta chain. Its antigen specificity is not known. No much larger clonotype is one base removed from it; base qualities were not supplied. This entry comes from a study of shared clonotypes between healthy human individuals (dated by TCRdb to about 2020). Background for the entire study: Three men and two women, aged 18 to 49 years, made up the cohort. Per donor, three plates each were used for CD4 naive and CD4 memory, two for CD8 naive, and one for CD8 memory. The study deeply sequenced blood TCR repertoires of 5 or 6 healthy adults to estimate repertoire size and the extent of clonotype sharing between individuals. To increase sequencing depth and limit assay-specific biases, different laboratories used diverse techniques to prepare libraries and sequence TCR repertoires. Leukapheresis yielded between about 0.85 and 10 billion PBMCs per donor.

What the work shows at the level of the full study, not this receptor alone: Pairwise subsampling indicated that sequencing depth was expected to affect the degree of clonotype sharing among donors. Sampling was restricted to blood, and TCR repertoires in tissue are likely to differ from TCR repertoires in blood. Sharing across several donors was observed for about 4.8% of naive CD4, under 4% of naive CD8, 2% to 2.5% of memory CD4, and roughly 0.4% of memory CD8 clonotypes. Higher generation probabilities were observed for clonotypes shared by all four sorted-subset donors than for non-shared clonotypes. Rarefaction of sorted-subset datasets indicated incomplete sequencing despite the large sequencing depth. Naive subsets generally had larger estimated clonotype richness than memory subsets did. Because the study included only a small number of donors, the genetic and exposure-history diversity represented was limited.

Here V drops 2 bases and J drops 4 bases, and the junction holds 11 bases not matched to any gene. Its CDR3 holds 17 amino acids, cysteine through phenylalanine. Left in the record is the CDR3 DNA by itself, 51 bases read in frame from the first base. CDR1 and CDR2 are read off the germline V gene as SQVTM and ANQGSEA. CD8 naive samples consisted of CD45RO-negative cells that were positively selected for CCR7, yielding a CD45RA+CCR7+ population without TemRA cells. Donors were healthy HIV-negative adults with no recently reported acute infections or vaccinations. Every donor was a Caucasian adult living in Nashville, Tennessee, USA. Blood was collected by leukapheresis, and PBMCs were isolated by Ficoll-Histopaque density gradient centrifugation and then cryopreserved in liquid nitrogen vapor phase. Analytical flow cytometry was used to check the purity and quantity of every magnetically sorted T cell population. Genomic DNA was isolated from every sorted fraction and measured by UV absorbance on a Nanodrop 2000c.

Using the deep immunoSEQ assay, multiplex PCR amplified TCR CDR3 regions from genomic DNA. Extracted genomic DNA from each cell subset was distributed evenly across all wells of several immunoSEQ 96-well plates, and each plate was treated as a replicate. Each replicate PCR for sorted subsets received about 0.2 ug genomic DNA, equal to tens of thousands of T cell genomes. Purified libraries were measured with a Qubit 3.0 fluorometer, size-checked on a Bioanalyzer 2100, and measured again with the KAPA Library Quantification kit. Every immunoSEQ 96-well plate was sequenced on a separate single-read 150-cycle Illumina NextSeq 550 flow cell. The source study handled its data this way. Because the immunoSEQ output included only junctional sequences and no quality scores, the filtering could not be the same as the filtering used for full-length reads. Sequences were annotated with PyIR, a Python wrapper for IgBLAST v1.9, using IMGT germline references to assign V/J genes and CDR3. Reads were removed for weak V/J assignments (E-value above 1e-6), missing CDR3, stop codons, out-of-frame junctions, or ambiguous translated residues. A V3J clonotype was defined by an identical inferred V gene, J gene, and CDR3 amino acid sequence. The percentage overlap between two repertoires was calculated by dividing the number of shared unique clonotypes by the size of the smaller repertoire. Repertoire richness was assessed with RTK rarefaction, the Chao1 estimator, and Recon v2.1 estimates of unobserved clonotypes. Generation probabilities were computed with OLGA for all TCRbeta clonotypes obtained by the gDNA method from four donors. The source is immuneACCESS, and TCRdb retained only in-frame sequences with V and J called. Part of the clones is not carried over; for the studies checked, unresolved V genes explain less than half of this, and the remainder is unexplained. V, J and clone size are those of that table, while D and trimming were read from the DNA. In this sample the table shows millions of clones, 85% to 95% of which occur a single time. Clones ranked in the top ten supply under 2% of the sample.

The source of this sequence is a man aged 18 to 30 in good health. Some clones in this sample may be carry-over from other donors' samples. The sequence is built from TRBV29-1 and TRBJ2-3, and TRBD1 matches 11 of the central bases. The sample consisted of naive CD8+ T cells from PBMCs. In light of the paper, this sample's cell subset or site label describes: CD45RA+CCR7+. CDR3 reads: CSVENGQGASWADTQYF. The DNA reads as follows: TGCAGCGTTGAAAACGGACAGGGGGCCTCCTGGGCAGATACGCAGTATTTT.